The T cell receptor beta chain under discussion was sequenced for a study of spatial heterogeneity in lung cancer. Across the study: Patients with untreated early-stage non-small cell lung cancer, numbering approximately 70, were the donors. Each distinct TCR and UMI combination averaged more than ten appearances in raw reads. Study-wide findings and caveats: Blood showed ubiquitous tumor TCRs more often at resection than at routine follow-up.

As to time point: blood at routine non-recurrence follow-up after resection. CDR1 and CDR2 (germline): DFQATT, SNEGSKA (reference sequence). V lost 0 bases, J lost 2 bases, and 7 bases lay in between. This CDR3 is 13 amino acids long. This clonotype has just a few counts. Its antigen is undetermined. TCRdb reprocessed the 5' RACE reads via MiXCR and lists one record per CDR3 protein. The data contain approximately 93,000 distinct CDR3 sequences, around 19% of them singletons. The chain links TRBV20-1 to TRBJ1-1; D is perhaps TRBD1 (6 bases). The sample here was PBMCs, taken at follow-up. This receptor was obtained from a male donor with early-stage non-small cell lung cancer. CDR3 nucleotide sequence: TGCAGTGCTAGAGAGGGGGCCAACACTGAAGCTTTCTTT. Its protein product is CSAREGANTEAFF.